Listed here are 29 T cell receptor beta chains from one sample, sequenced in a study of blood T cell repertoires in COVID-19 (dated by TCRdb to about 2020). The library was built by means of the immunoSEQ multiplex PCR assay. TCRdb limited this immuneACCESS table to in-frame rearrangements with V and J called. A share of clones is missing; checked studies link under half to unresolved V genes, and the rest is unexplained. This sample comprises some 200,000 clones, about 85% of them detected only once. The ten biggest clones cover more than 12% of the sample. Input material: peripheral blood. The receptors originated from a woman between 65 and 79 years old with COVID-19, enrolled during active disease.

V is TRBV30 and J is TRBJ1-2; TRBD1 aligns across 9 bases. Germline values: CDR1 GTSNPN, CDR2 SVGIG (reference sequence). The CDR3 sequence is 14 residues long. The junction had 7 bases not matched to a gene; V was cut back by 2 bases and J by 6 bases. CDR3 sequence: CAWSRETGGDGYTF. The CDR3 nucleotides are TGTGCCTGGAGTAGGGAGACAGGGGGGGATGGCTACACCTTC.

V is TRBV7-2 and J is TRBJ2-2; no clear D. The CDR3 is made up of 13 amino acids. Germline V gene lookup returns CDR1 SGHTA and CDR2 FQGNSA. Trimming took 3 bases from V and 2 from J, leaving 4 bases between them. The CDR3 nucleotides are TGTGCCAGCAGCTTCCTTAACACCGGGGAGCTGTTTTTT. Its protein is CASSFLNTGELFF.

The chain couples TRBV4-1 to TRBJ2-1, with D maybe TRBD2 (5 bases). Germline lookup yields CDR1 MGHRA and CDR2 YSYEKL. V dropped 0 bases and J dropped 0 bases, with 18 bases sitting between them. The CDR3 is 19 amino acids. The CDR3 nucleotides are TGCGCCAGCAGCCAAGAAGGGAGCGCAGGATCAAGCTCCTACAATGAGCAGTTCTTC. It encodes CASSQEGSAGSSSYNEQFF.

The chain uses TRBV21-1 and TRBJ1-4; no DNA check was done on the table's D call, TRBD1. TRBV21-1 counts as a pseudogene. There are 18 residues in the CDR3. CDR3 protein: CASTPPRQARSTNEKLFF. In nucleotides, the CDR3 is TGTGCCAGCACCCCGCCCCGACAGGCACGATCAACTAATGAAAAACTGTTTTTT.

The chain uses TRBV27 and TRBJ1-1, with D possibly TRBD1 on 6 matching bases. Trimming shortened V by 4 bases and J by 5 bases, and 14 bases separated the two germline ends. Germline V gives CDR1 MNHEY, CDR2 SMNVEV (reference sequence). CDR3 length equals 14 residues. CDR3 residues: CASSSHSQGTEAFF. In DNA form, the CDR3 reads TGTGCCAGCAGTTCTCACAGCCAGGGGACTGAAGCTTTCTTT.

This chain joins TRBV19 and TRBJ1-5; a weak D match, TRBD1 (5 bases). Germline V gene sequence: CDR1 LNHDA, CDR2 SQIVND (reference sequence). V was clipped by 0 bases and J by 7 bases, with 13 bases between them. There are 15 residues in the CDR3. CDR3 in amino acids: CASSIDRSRAQPQHF. The CDR3 DNA reads as TGTGCCAGTAGTATAGATCGTAGCAGGGCCCAGCCCCAGCATTTT.

J is TRBJ2-2 and V is TRBV4-1; 9 bases map to TRBD2. This CDR3 is 17 amino acids long. Germline CDR1 and CDR2: MGHRA and YSYEKL. V was clipped by 0 bases and J by 1 base; unmatched bases: 3. CDR3 residues: CASSQDPAGGNTGELFF. CDR3 sequence (DNA): TGCGCCAGCAGCCAAGACCCAGCGGGGGGGAACACCGGGGAGCTGTTTTTT.

The chain is built from TRBV5-1 and TRBJ2-7; TRBD1 matches at 8 bases. The CDR3 spans 14 residues. The germline V gene has CDR1 SGHRS and CDR2 YFSETQ. J was trimmed by 6 bases and V by 4 bases; bases with no gene match: 9. CDR3 nucleotide sequence: TGCGCCAGCAGCCCGGGACAGGTCATCTCCGAGCAGTACTTC. Protein sequence: CASSPGQVISEQYF.

The chain uses TRBV7-9 and TRBJ2-3, with 11 bases matching TRBD2. CDR1 and CDR2 (germline): SEHNR, FQNEAQ (reference sequence). V trimming: 5 bases; J trimming: 2 bases; junction bases outside the gene matches: 12. This CDR3 has 18 residues. The CDR3 DNA reads TGTGCCAGCAGCCAACTCCCCGGGACTAGCGGATTCACAGATACGCAGTATTTT. Its protein product is CASSQLPGTSGFTDTQYF.

This clone occurred once. V gene TRBV30 combines with J gene TRBJ2-1; no reliable D call. Deletions cut 2 bases from V and 2 bases from J, with 7 bases between. Germline V CDR1 and CDR2: GTSNPN, SVGIG (reference sequence). This CDR3 contains 13 residues. The chain's CDR3 is CAWSPPPYNEQFF. CDR3 bases: TGTGCCTGGAGTCCCCCTCCCTACAATGAGCAGTTCTTC.

The chain uses TRBV18 and TRBJ1-3, with a tentative D call TRBD1 (5 bases). CDR3 length equals 17 residues. Germline CDR1 and CDR2: KGHSH and LQKENI. Trimming shortened V by 1 base and J by 0 bases, and 13 bases separated the two germline ends. The CDR3 DNA follows: TGTGCCAGCTCACCACGGGCGGACACACTCTCTGGAAACACCATATATTTT. Translation: CASSPRADTLSGNTIYF.

The chain links TRBV6-5 to TRBJ2-1; D is possibly TRBD1 (6 bases). This CDR3 is 13 amino acids long. The V end lost 7 bases, the J end lost 6 bases, and 13 bases lay between the germline ends. In germline, CDR1 is MNHEY, CDR2 SVGAGI. The CDR3 loop reads CASTLDRINEQFF. Here the CDR3 DNA reads TGTGCCAGCACCCTGGACAGAATCAATGAGCAGTTCTTC.

The V and J genes are TRBV28 and TRBJ1-1; D possibly corresponds to TRBD1 (6 bases). The germline gives CDR1 MDHEN, CDR2 SYDVKM. The CDR3 is made up of 13 amino acids. Trimming removed 3 bases at V and 5 bases at J, with 10 bases between. The CDR3 reads CASSFRGRTEAFF. DNA of the CDR3: TGTGCCAGCAGTTTCAGGGGCCGGACTGAAGCTTTCTTT. The full variable domain, its missing parts supplied by reference TRBV28 and TRBJ1-1, is DVKVTQSSRYLVKRTGEKVFLECVQDMDHENMFWYRQDPGLGLRLIYFSYDVKMKEKGDIPEGYSVSREKKERFSLILESASTNQTSMYLCASSFRGRTEAFFGQGTRLTVV.

The CDR3 DNA reads TGCGCCAGCAGCGAGATCCCTCCACGAACTAATGAAAAACTGTTTTTT. This sequence encodes CASSEIPPRTNEKLFF. J is TRBJ1-4 and V is TRBV5-1; unclear D gene. V lost 4 bases and J lost 1, with 14 bases in between. CDR1 and CDR2 from the germline V gene are SGHRS and YFSETQ. This CDR3 region has 16 residues.

This chain joins TRBV5-1 and TRBJ2-2, with unresolved D. Germline V lookup: CDR1 SGHRS, CDR2 YFSETQ. The CDR3 has 16 amino acids. V lost 4 bases and J 3 bases, leaving 16 bases between the germline ends. The DNA for the CDR3 is TGCGCCAGCAGCCCCACGACATGGTTCGACACCGGGGAGCTGTTTTTT. This encodes CASSPTTWFDTGELFF.

The J gene is TRBJ1-1, the V gene TRBV13; D is undetermined. The CDR3 contains 14 residues. Germline V lookup: CDR1 PRHDT, CDR2 FYEKMQ (reference sequence). V gave up 1 base and J gave up 1 base, with 7 bases separating them. CDR3 nucleotides: TGTGCCAGCAGCTTAGTCCCAGAGAACACTGAAGCTTTCTTT. Protein product: CASSLVPENTEAFF.

The chain links TRBV19 to TRBJ1-1; 8 positions agree with TRBD1. The CDR3 contains 13 residues. Germline trimming cut 3 bases from V and 11 bases from J; bases unmatched to any gene: 8. Germline CDR1 LNHDA, CDR2 SQIVND (reference sequence). CDR3 loop: CASSMDRDLGAFF. CDR3 DNA: TGTGCCAGTAGTATGGACAGGGACCTCGGGGCTTTCTTT.

This clone was detected many times. The chain recombines TRBV10-3 with TRBJ2-5; 9 bases are a match to TRBD1. V trimming: 2 bases; J trimming: 4 bases; junction bases outside the gene matches: 11. Germline V gene sequence: CDR1 ENHRY, CDR2 SYGVKD. This CDR3 has 17 amino acids. CDR3 sequence reads: CAISETGGDSGLETQYF. In DNA, the CDR3 is TGTGCCATCAGTGAGACAGGGGGCGATTCGGGTTTAGAGACCCAGTACTTC.

The chain joins TRBV4-1 to TRBJ1-5, with 7 bases aligning to TRBD1. Germline assignment: CDR1 MGHRA and CDR2 YSYEKL. The CDR3 is made up of 16 amino acids. V dropped 0 bases and J dropped 6; count of bases not matched to a gene: 8. CDR3 sequence reads: CASSQEILRGSQPQHF. CDR3 coding DNA: TGCGCCAGCAGCCAAGAAATCCTCAGGGGGAGTCAGCCCCAGCATTTT.

The chain has TRBV30 and TRBJ1-4; a possible D gene is TRBD1 (5 bases). V lost 3 bases and J 12 bases, leaving 14 bases between the germline ends. The CDR3 covers 12 residues. Germline lookup yields CDR1 GTSNPN and CDR2 SVGIG (reference sequence). In DNA form, the CDR3 reads TGTGCCTGGAGCCCTAGACAGTCTCAACTGTTTTTT. Encoded protein: CAWSPRQSQLFF.

This clone was detected once. The V gene is TRBV5-1, the J gene TRBJ2-1; D remains ambiguous. CDR1 SGHRS and CDR2 YFSETQ come from the germline V gene. Trimming removed 4 bases at V and 6 bases at J, with 8 bases between. The CDR3 has 12 residues. The CDR3 is CASSPPGNEQFF. The CDR3 DNA reads TGCGCCAGCAGCCCCCCAGGCAATGAGCAGTTCTTC.

A single count supports this clone. The chain combines TRBV2 with TRBJ1-5; TRBD1 agrees at 11 bases. CDR1 and CDR2 (germline): SNHLY, FYNNEI. V dropped 6 bases and J dropped 9; count of bases not matched to a gene: 10. The CDR3 runs 15 residues. CDR3 DNA: TGTGCCAGCAGGGGGGTGAGGGACAGGGGGACGCCCCAGCATTTT. This codes for CASRGVRDRGTPQHF.

The chain couples TRBV6-1 to TRBJ1-1, with D tentatively TRBD1 (5 bases). V was trimmed by 3 bases and J by 3 bases, leaving 11 bases between them. The CDR3 runs 14 residues. The V gene's germline CDR1 is MNHNS and CDR2 SASEGT. The CDR3 reads CASSDMGLDTEAFF. For the CDR3, the DNA is TGTGCCAGCAGTGACATGGGGCTCGACACTGAAGCTTTCTTT.

The chain carries TRBV6-1 and TRBJ1-6, with a tentative D call TRBD1 (5 bases). Trimming shortened V by 1 base and J by 8 bases, and 6 bases separated the two germline ends. The CDR3 loop spans 13 amino acids. Germline V CDR1 and CDR2: MNHNS, SASEGT. This chain's CDR3 is CASSEEGYSPLHF. The CDR3 DNA sequence: TGTGCCAGCAGTGAAGAGGGGTATTCACCCCTCCACTTT.

V and J are TRBV3-1 (or the pseudogene TRBV3-2) and TRBJ1-2; 9 nucleotides match TRBD1. This CDR3 has 16 residues. Germline loops: CDR1 LGHDT, CDR2 YNNKEL (reference sequence). V lost 1 base and J lost 8; bases outside the gene matches: 11. In DNA, the CDR3 is TGTGCCAGCAGCCAAGGCAAGGGACAGGGCTGGGGCGGCTACACCTTC. Encoded protein: CASSQGKGQGWGGYTF.

The V gene is TRBV28, the J gene TRBJ1-3; tentatively, D is TRBD1 (5 bases). V lost 3 bases, J lost 4 bases, and 16 bases lay in between. The CDR3 runs to 16 residues. From germline, CDR1 is MDHEN and CDR2 SYDVKM. CDR3 nucleotides: TGTGCCAGCAGTTTGCGGGACTTTCCCCCGGGAAACACCATATATTTT. Residues: CASSLRDFPPGNTIYF.

The chain combines TRBV19 with TRBJ1-1; possible D gene TRBD1, 6 bases. Germline V gene lookup returns CDR1 LNHDA and CDR2 SQIVND (reference sequence). The length of the CDR3 is 14 residues. V dropped 6 bases and J dropped 5 bases, with 16 bases sitting between them. In DNA form, the CDR3 reads TGTGCCAGTAGGCCCCAGGGGCAGGGGACTGAAGCTTTCTTT. Protein sequence: CASRPQGQGTEAFF.

Points on this clone: The junction departs from the called germline gene at one end, perhaps through a read error. The same CDR3 also results from other DNA sequences found in this sample. The rearrangement joins TRBV7-2 to TRBJ2-7, with D perhaps matching TRBD1 (5 bases). Germline values: CDR1 SGHTA, CDR2 FQGNSA. This CDR3 contains 16 residues. CDR3 nucleotides: TGTGCCAGCAGCTTAACGAGAGCAGGGCCTTCCTACGAGCAGTACTTT. It encodes CASSLTRAGPSYEQYF. Combining the CDR3 with reference TRBV7-2 and TRBJ2-7 gives the whole variable domain GAGVSQSPSNKVTEKGKDVELRCDPISGHTALYWYRQSLGQGLEFLIYFQGNSAPDKSGLPSDRFSAERTGGSVSTLTIQRTQQEDSAVYLCASSLTRAGPSYEQYFGPGTRLTVT.

The chain recombines TRBV4-2 with TRBJ2-1, with a tentative D call TRBD2 (5 bases). There are 13 residues in the CDR3. Germline V gene sequence: CDR1 LGHNA, CDR2 YNFKEQ. V lost 1 base to trimming and J lost 12 bases, with 13 bases between them. The CDR3 nucleotides read TGTGCCAGCAGCCAAGGTCGCGAGGGTAGGCAGTTCTTC. It codes for CASSQGREGRQFF.